The rows below give T cell receptor beta chains drawn from one sample of a study of blood T cells in healthy people across ages. In TCRdb, the 5' RACE reads were re-called with MiXCR into one record per CDR3 protein. There are about 640,000 distinct CDR3 sequences in the sample; around three fifths occur only once, and around 37% lies in the top ten. The specimen sequenced was blood. The source is a man aged 55-75 years in good health. CDR3s include the opening cysteine and the closing phenylalanine or tryptophan. D genes are given only for firm matches. Clone size is given for some rows only: seen once, a few or many times, or a class if the clone is expanded.

.	.	11	TRBJ2-5	TRBV12-3/TRBV12-4	CASSRSNEQYF	TGTGCCAGCAGCCGAAGTAATGAGCAGTACTTC
few	TRBD2	16	TRBJ2-5	TRBV20-1	CSASDTGTSGKETQYF	TGCAGTGCTAGTGACACCGGGACTAGCGGGAAAGAGACCCAGTACTTC
.	.	15	TRBJ1-5	TRBV7-2	CASSLAQGSNQPQHF	TGTGCCAGCAGCTTAGCGCAGGGTAGCAATCAGCCCCAGCATTTT
.	.	15	TRBJ2-6	TRBV7-9	CASSDDRSGANALTF	TGTGCCAGCAGCGATGACAGGTCTGGGGCCAACGCCCTGACTTTC
.	TRBD1	14	TRBJ2-5	TRBV4-2	CASSQGQGAETQYF	TGTGCCAGCAGCCAGGGACAGGGGGCTGAGACCCAGTACTTC
few	TRBD1	13	TRBJ2-1	TRBV29-1	CSSHEGQGAEQFF	TGCAGCTCTCACGAGGGACAGGGGGCTGAGCAGTTCTTC
few	TRBD1	15	TRBJ2-1	TRBV20-1	CSARPLRDRHNEQFF	TGCAGTGCTAGACCTCTCCGGGACAGGCATAATGAGCAGTTCTTC
few	TRBD1	14	TRBJ2-5	TRBV29-1	CSVLGQGAQETQYF	TGCAGCGTTCTCGGACAGGGGGCCCAAGAGACCCAGTACTTC
.	.	14	TRBJ2-7	TRBV7-2	CASSLNKGTHEQYF	TGTGCCAGCAGCTTAAATAAGGGAACCCACGAGCAGTACTTC
few	.	16	TRBJ2-1	TRBV7-9	CASSSKRGRDGSEQFF	TGTGCCAGCAGCTCTAAACGGGGCAGGGATGGATCCGAGCAGTTCTTC